Listed here are 22 T cell receptor beta chains from one sample, sequenced in a study of response to subunit inactivated influenza vaccine (dated by TCRdb to about 2018). The method behind the library was RT-PCR. The run used an Illumina HiSeq 2500. TCRdb passed the public sequencing reads through fastp at Q25 and MiXCR, retaining productive beta sequences. Identical CDR3 protein sequences are pooled into one entry, listed with their most common genes and DNA. This sample holds about 700,000 distinct CDR3 sequences; 14% were observed only once. The top ten clones comprise about 7.6% of the sample. The sequences come from PBMCs from blood, collected 14 days before vaccination. Source of these receptors: a man aged 50 to 59 who received an inactivated influenza vaccine. Donor details come from another sample of the same person, matched by shared clones.

At least ten counts were recorded for this clonotype. The V gene is TRBV7-2, the J gene TRBJ2-2; D not certain. The V end was cut by 3 bases, the J end by 0 bases, with 8 bases between. This CDR3 comprises 15 residues. Germline CDR1 and CDR2: SGHTA and FQGNSA. CDR3 bases: TGTGCCAGCAGCTTGCGCGGAGCGAACACCGGGGAGCTGTTTTTT. It codes for CASSLRGANTGELFF.

This clonotype was counted only a few times. The V gene is TRBV2, the J gene TRBJ2-1; TRBD1 aligns across 7 bases. CDR1 and CDR2 (germline): SNHLY, FYNNEI. CDR3 length equals 14 residues. After removal of 7 bases from V and 2 bases from J, the junction contained 5 bases not matched to a gene. Written as DNA, the CDR3 is TGTGCCAGCAATACCGGGACAGCCTACAATGAGCAGTTCTTC. Translating it yields CASNTGTAYNEQFF. Full variable domain (rest looked up from reference TRBV2 and TRBJ2-1): EPEVTQTPSHQVTQMGQEVILRCVPISNHLYFYWYRQILGQKVEFLVSFYNNEISEKSEIFDDQFSVERPDGSNFTLKIRSTKLEDSAMYFCASNTGTAYNEQFFGPGTRLTVL.

This clonotype was found a few times. The chain uses TRBV7-7 and TRBJ2-2; maybe TRBD2 (5 bases). Germline loops: CDR1 SSHAT, CDR2 FNYEAQ (reference sequence). The CDR3 contains 15 residues. Trimming left V 3 bases short and J 1 base short, with 9 bases between. The CDR3 bases are TGTGCCAGCAGCTTCGATGGAGGGAACACCGGGGAGCTGTTTTTT. Translation: CASSFDGGNTGELFF.

This sequence joins TRBV15 and TRBJ2-3; 9 nucleotides agree with TRBD2. This CDR3 is 15 amino acids long. The V and J ends lost 6 bases and 3 bases, in that order; junction bases with no gene match: 7. Germline CDR1 and CDR2: LNHNV and YYDKDF (reference sequence). The CDR3 DNA reads TGTGCCACCAGACTAGCGGGCGGACCGACAGATACGCAGTATTTT. It specifies CATRLAGGPTDTQYF.

In this sample, this clonotype turned up a few times. The V call is TRBV4-3, the J call TRBJ2-1; D is possibly TRBD2 (5 bases). The CDR3 is 14 amino acids. V lost 4 bases and J 7 bases, leaving 14 bases between the germline ends. Germline V gene data show CDR1 as LGHNA and CDR2 as YSLEER. The CDR3: CASSPYLGLNEQFF. In DNA, the CDR3 is TGCGCCAGCAGCCCCTACCTCGGACTGAATGAGCAGTTCTTC.

The gene calls are TRBV11-1 and TRBJ2-3, with 8 bases fitting TRBD2. V lost 5 bases to trimming and J lost 1 base; unmatched junction nucleotides: 14. The CDR3 runs to 18 residues. Germline CDR1 is SGHAT and CDR2 is FQDESV (reference sequence). The CDR3 nucleotides are TGTGCCAGCAGCGCGAAAGTCTTTCCAGCGGGGGGCACAGATACGCAGTATTTT. This encodes CASSAKVFPAGGTDTQYF.

The chain recombines TRBV20-1 with TRBJ2-1, with TRBD2 matching 14 bases. V lost 8 bases, J lost 0 bases, and 9 bases stayed unmatched. The CDR3 length is 17 residues. Germline CDR1 DFQATT, CDR2 SNEGSKA (reference sequence). CDR3 DNA sequence: TGCAGTTTTCCGGGACTAGCGGGAGACCTCTCCTACAATGAGCAGTTCTTC. This codes for CSFPGLAGDLSYNEQFF.

Only a few counts were recorded for this clonotype. The chain joins TRBV5-6 to TRBJ1-1; a weak D match, TRBD1 (5 bases). Trimming took 2 bases from V and 6 from J, leaving 14 bases between them. CDR1 and CDR2 (germline): SGHDT, YYEEEE. The CDR3 has 14 residues. CDR3 nucleotides: TGTGCCAGCAGCTTAGCACCCGGAGGGGCTGAAGCTTTCTTT. This encodes CASSLAPGGAEAFF.

As regards this clonotype: An end of the junction differs from the germline gene, which may be a read error. The V and J genes are TRBV4-3 and TRBJ2-5; tentative D call: TRBD1 (5 bases). The CDR3 is made up of 14 amino acids. Looked up from germline, CDR1 is LGHNA and CDR2 is YSLEER. CDR3 DNA sequence: TGCGCCAGCAGCCAAGGTCAGGGTGCAGAGGCCCAGTACTTC. The encoded protein is CASSQGQGAEAQYF.

This clonotype was counted at least ten times. The genes are TRBV20-1 and TRBJ1-1, with a tentative D call TRBD1 (6 bases). The CDR3 has 12 amino acids. CDR1 DFQATT and CDR2 SNEGSKA come from the germline V gene (reference sequence). CDR3 in DNA: TGCAGGCCGGGACAACCAAACACTGAAGCTTTCTTT. Its translation: CRPGQPNTEAFF.

This chain uses TRBV4-1 with TRBJ2-3; D is unclear. From germline, CDR1 is MGHRA and CDR2 YSYEKL. The CDR3 runs 13 residues. V gave up 3 bases and J gave up 0 bases, with 4 bases separating them. The CDR3 DNA sequence: TGCGCCAGCAGCCACGTCAGCACAGATACGCAGTATTTT. Protein sequence: CASSHVSTDTQYF.

This clonotype has more than one count but fewer than ten. The chain recombines TRBV29-1 with TRBJ1-1; unclear D gene. The CDR3 totals 13 residues. CDR1 is SQVTM and CDR2 is ANQGSEA in the germline V gene. Trimming took off 6 bases at V and 4 bases at J, with 15 bases between the two ends. The DNA of the CDR3 is TGCAGCGTGGTCGTCGGGCTGGGCACTGAAGCTTTCTTT. Amino acid sequence: CSVVVGLGTEAFF.

The chain links TRBV29-1 to TRBJ2-6, with TRBD1 matching 10 bases. The CDR3 is 15 residues long. V shed 5 bases, J shed 0 bases, and the junction held 1 base outside the gene matches. Germline V gene data show CDR1 as SQVTM and CDR2 as ANQGSEA. The CDR3 reads CSVWDRGSGANVLTF. In DNA form, the CDR3 reads TGCAGCGTTTGGGACAGGGGCTCTGGGGCCAACGTCCTGACTTTC.

J is TRBJ2-3 and V is TRBV5-1, with 9 bases lining up with TRBD1. This CDR3 has 16 amino acids. The trim removed 0 bases at V and 4 bases at J, leaving 6 bases unmatched. Germline CDR1 reads SGHRS; CDR2 reads YFSETQ. The CDR3 loop is CASSLAGQGFADTQYF. For the CDR3, the DNA is TGCGCCAGCAGCTTGGCTGGACAGGGGTTCGCAGATACGCAGTATTTT.

This clonotype has more than one count but fewer than ten. The chain joins TRBV6-1 to TRBJ1-5; a weak D match, TRBD1 (5 bases). CDR3 size: 17 residues. V was trimmed by 8 bases and J by 2 bases, leaving 22 bases between them. Germline lookup yields CDR1 MNHNS and CDR2 SASEGT. CDR3 loop: CASAPGPIGHRNQPQHF. CDR3 in DNA: TGTGCCAGCGCTCCGGGACCGATAGGACATCGCAATCAGCCCCAGCATTTT.

Comments on this clonotype: It may be a read error: a sequence one base away is much more abundant. The J gene is TRBJ2-1, the V gene TRBV5-1; D gene unclear. This CDR3 comprises 16 residues. The germline V gene has CDR1 SGHRS and CDR2 YFSETQ. The CDR3 is CASSLWTGGSYNEQIF. The CDR3 coding sequence is TGCGCCAGCAGCTTGTGGACGGGTGGCTCCTACAATGAGCAGATCTTC.

The chain is built from TRBV6-2 or TRBV6-3 and TRBJ2-2; 7 positions agree with TRBD2. The V gene's germline CDR1 is MNHEY and CDR2 SVGEGT. With V trimmed by 6 bases and J by 3 bases, 10 bases remained unmatched. CDR3 length: 16 amino acids. CDR3 sequence reads: CASSQRSGTDTGELFF. DNA of the CDR3: TGTGCCAGCAGCCAACGGAGCGGGACTGACACCGGGGAGCTGTTTTTT.

The chain uses TRBV4-1 and TRBJ2-7; 7 bases fit TRBD2. From germline, CDR1 is MGHRA and CDR2 YSYEKL. This CDR3 is built from 15 residues. J was trimmed by 4 bases and V by 1 base; bases with no gene match: 7. CDR3: CASSQAPGGSYEQYF. CDR3 nucleotide sequence: TGCGCCAGCAGCCAAGCTCCCGGCGGGAGTTACGAGCAGTACTTC.

At least ten counts were recorded for this clonotype. A read error may produce the germline difference seen at one junction end. The chain uses TRBV12-3 or TRBV12-4 and TRBJ2-1; 10 positions agree with TRBD2. This CDR3 contains 15 residues. CDR3 sequence (DNA): TGTGCCAGCAGTCTAGCGGGGGCCGTGTACAATGAGCAGTTCTTC. It translates to CASSLAGAVYNEQFF.

The V call is TRBV20-1, the J call TRBJ2-1, with 10 bases fitting TRBD1. Germline loops: CDR1 DFQATT, CDR2 SNEGSKA (reference sequence). V lost 1 base and J lost 6; bases outside the gene matches: 9. The CDR3 runs 16 residues. CDR3 region: CSARGPGQGVGNEQFF. DNA of the CDR3: TGCAGTGCTAGAGGGCCCGGACAGGGGGTAGGCAATGAGCAGTTCTTC.

This rearrangement joins TRBV15 to TRBJ1-1; a weak D match, TRBD1 (5 bases). From germline, CDR1 is LNHNV and CDR2 YYDKDF (reference sequence). Trimming cost V 4 bases and J 1 base, with 10 bases left between them. The CDR3 has 14 residues. The CDR3: CATSTKTANTEAFF. The CDR3 region has the DNA TGTGCCACCAGCACCAAGACAGCGAACACTGAAGCTTTCTTT.

This clonotype was counted only a few times. The rearrangement joins TRBV6-5 to TRBJ1-5; D is perhaps TRBD1 (5 bases). V gave up 0 bases and J gave up 7 bases, with 13 bases separating them. CDR3 length: 15 amino acids. CDR1 MNHEY and CDR2 SVGAGI come from the germline V gene. The DNA of the CDR3 is TGTGCCAGCAGTTACTCAGACAGTATTCGCCAGCCCCAGCATTTT. This translates into CASSYSDSIRQPQHF.